Listed below are T cell receptor beta chains from one sample, sequenced in a study of cytomegalovirus exposure and HLA in healthy donors. TCRdb's copy holds only in-frame clones and misses some; the assay was immunoSEQ multiplex PCR. Among about 250,000 clones listed, about 66% were seen once. The specimen was PBMCs. These receptors originate from a female donor in good health and CMV-seronegative. CDR3s leave out the opening cysteine and the closing phenylalanine or tryptophan. Fields, in order: J gene, V gene, CDR3 protein.

J gene: TRBJ2-2; V gene: TRBV2; CDR3 protein: ASSEVALSGELF
J gene: TRBJ1-2; V gene: TRBV11-2; CDR3 protein: ASGQGAYGYT
J gene: TRBJ2-1; V gene: TRBV30; CDR3 protein: ACQTSGRAIGLGYNEQF
J gene: TRBJ2-3; V gene: TRBV9; CDR3 protein: ASSWSGRVNTQY
J gene: TRBJ1-2; V gene: TRBV27; CDR3 protein: ASSAGQGLNYGYT
J gene: TRBJ2-7; V gene: TRBV11-3; CDR3 protein: ASSHEAGSYEQY
J gene: TRBJ2-7; V gene: TRBV6-1; CDR3 protein: ASSGGRRNYEQY
J gene: TRBJ2-5; V gene: TRBV2; CDR3 protein: ASATGQETQY
J gene: TRBJ2-5; V gene: TRBV19; CDR3 protein: ASSTGQGLLTQY
J gene: TRBJ1-2; V gene: TRBV27; CDR3 protein: ASGSGLYGYT
J gene: TRBJ2-7; V gene: TRBV5-4; CDR3 protein: ASSSTGTGTHEQY
J gene: TRBJ2-5; V gene: TRBV23-1; CDR3 protein: ASSLTPRIHQETQY
J gene: TRBJ1-5; V gene: TRBV5-6; CDR3 protein: ASSLGQGLYQPQH
J gene: TRBJ1-1; V gene: TRBV7-9; CDR3 protein: ASSYAILFEAF
J gene: TRBJ1-4; V gene: TRBV29-1; CDR3 protein: SASGTGGEKLF
J gene: TRBJ2-7; V gene: TRBV6-1; CDR3 protein: ASSDRGTISYEQY
J gene: TRBJ2-1; V gene: TRBV12-5; CDR3 protein: ASVGLRNEQF
J gene: TRBJ2-7; V gene: TRBV7-9; CDR3 protein: ASRPGTGDMDEQY
J gene: TRBJ1-1; V gene: TRBV6-1; CDR3 protein: ASSPRGDTEAF
J gene: TRBJ1-1; V gene: TRBV27; CDR3 protein: ASIINWGGTMNTEAF
J gene: TRBJ2-2; V gene: TRBV28; CDR3 protein: ASRQGASGELF
J gene: TRBJ2-1; V gene: TRBV7-7; CDR3 protein: ASSPFGTSSSYNEQF
J gene: TRBJ2-5; V gene: TRBV6-1; CDR3 protein: ASSEAVTVFAETQY
J gene: TRBJ2-2; V gene: TRBV27; CDR3 protein: ASSLGTSGSWGELF
J gene: TRBJ1-2; V gene: TRBV5-8; CDR3 protein: AGSPGQGYGYT
J gene: TRBJ2-1; V gene: TRBV6-5; CDR3 protein: ASSPGGGAYNEQF
J gene: TRBJ1-1; V gene: TRBV28; CDR3 protein: ASIVGGGMNTEAF
J gene: TRBJ2-1; V gene: TRBV23-1; CDR3 protein: ASSRDRGYEQF
J gene: TRBJ1-5; V gene: TRBV6-1; CDR3 protein: ASSLARAQPQH
J gene: TRBJ2-2; V gene: TRBV27; CDR3 protein: ASSTDRTTGELF
J gene: TRBJ1-1; V gene: TRBV5-1; CDR3 protein: ASSLGRTGDTEAF
J gene: TRBJ1-2; V gene: TRBV30; CDR3 protein: AWRLLSGHKNYGYT
J gene: TRBJ2-1; V gene: TRBV29-1; CDR3 protein: SVEDPAGGFPYNEQF
J gene: TRBJ2-1; V gene: TRBV28; CDR3 protein: ASSNNEQF
J gene: TRBJ1-5; V gene: TRBV27; CDR3 protein: ASRDSTGTDSNQPQH
J gene: TRBJ2-3; V gene: TRBV9; CDR3 protein: ASSVTPPGSGTDTQY
J gene: TRBJ1-1; V gene: TRBV7-6; CDR3 protein: ASSLGGDTEAF
J gene: -; V gene: TRBV4-1; CDR3 protein: ASSALAESSYEQY
J gene: TRBJ2-7; V gene: TRBV7-2; CDR3 protein: ASSLREPYEQY
J gene: TRBJ2-1; V gene: TRBV12-5; CDR3 protein: ASGFGLISYNEQF